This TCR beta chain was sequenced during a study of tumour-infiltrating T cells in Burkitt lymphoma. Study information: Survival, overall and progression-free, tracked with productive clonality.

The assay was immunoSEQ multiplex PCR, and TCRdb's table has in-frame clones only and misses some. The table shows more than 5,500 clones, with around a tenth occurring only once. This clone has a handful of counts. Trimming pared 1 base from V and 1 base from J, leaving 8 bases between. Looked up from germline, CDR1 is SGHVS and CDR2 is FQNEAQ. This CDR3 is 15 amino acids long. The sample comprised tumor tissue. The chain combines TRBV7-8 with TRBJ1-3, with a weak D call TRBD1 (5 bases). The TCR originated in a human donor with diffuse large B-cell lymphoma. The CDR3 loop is CASSLVGGSGNTIYF. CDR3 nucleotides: TGTGCCAGCAGCTTAGTCGGGGGGTCTGGAAACACCATATATTTT.